This T cell receptor beta chain is from a study of T-cell memory formation after mild COVID-19. Study at large: Among the donors, TCR clusters were largely specific to each donor. Regarding the study as a whole: CM and EM subsets held most contracting CD4+ clones; EMRA held CD8+ ones.

TCR alpha and TCR beta cDNA libraries carrying sample barcodes and UMIs came from 5'RACE with constant-segment primers. TCRdb fed the 5' RACE reads into MiXCR, producing one record per CDR3 protein. Among nearly 350,000 distinct CDR3 sequences, over 10% were seen once, and the ten largest hold roughly a fifth. Concerning this clonotype: Its antigen is not identified.

There are 14 residues in the CDR3. The V and J ends lost 2 bases and 2 bases respectively, with 8 bases between them. Germline V gene sequence: CDR1 KGHSH, CDR2 LQKENI. Sequenced input: PBMCs or a T cell subset sorted from them (not recorded which). The source is a man aged 18 to 29 who had mild COVID-19 (a few samples of this study predate the infection). Cell type and time point are not known. V gene TRBV18 combines with J gene TRBJ2-3; D is ambiguous. In DNA, the CDR3 is TGTGCCAGCTCACCAAACAGCAACACAGATACGCAGTATTTT. Amino acid sequence: CASSPNSNTDTQYF.